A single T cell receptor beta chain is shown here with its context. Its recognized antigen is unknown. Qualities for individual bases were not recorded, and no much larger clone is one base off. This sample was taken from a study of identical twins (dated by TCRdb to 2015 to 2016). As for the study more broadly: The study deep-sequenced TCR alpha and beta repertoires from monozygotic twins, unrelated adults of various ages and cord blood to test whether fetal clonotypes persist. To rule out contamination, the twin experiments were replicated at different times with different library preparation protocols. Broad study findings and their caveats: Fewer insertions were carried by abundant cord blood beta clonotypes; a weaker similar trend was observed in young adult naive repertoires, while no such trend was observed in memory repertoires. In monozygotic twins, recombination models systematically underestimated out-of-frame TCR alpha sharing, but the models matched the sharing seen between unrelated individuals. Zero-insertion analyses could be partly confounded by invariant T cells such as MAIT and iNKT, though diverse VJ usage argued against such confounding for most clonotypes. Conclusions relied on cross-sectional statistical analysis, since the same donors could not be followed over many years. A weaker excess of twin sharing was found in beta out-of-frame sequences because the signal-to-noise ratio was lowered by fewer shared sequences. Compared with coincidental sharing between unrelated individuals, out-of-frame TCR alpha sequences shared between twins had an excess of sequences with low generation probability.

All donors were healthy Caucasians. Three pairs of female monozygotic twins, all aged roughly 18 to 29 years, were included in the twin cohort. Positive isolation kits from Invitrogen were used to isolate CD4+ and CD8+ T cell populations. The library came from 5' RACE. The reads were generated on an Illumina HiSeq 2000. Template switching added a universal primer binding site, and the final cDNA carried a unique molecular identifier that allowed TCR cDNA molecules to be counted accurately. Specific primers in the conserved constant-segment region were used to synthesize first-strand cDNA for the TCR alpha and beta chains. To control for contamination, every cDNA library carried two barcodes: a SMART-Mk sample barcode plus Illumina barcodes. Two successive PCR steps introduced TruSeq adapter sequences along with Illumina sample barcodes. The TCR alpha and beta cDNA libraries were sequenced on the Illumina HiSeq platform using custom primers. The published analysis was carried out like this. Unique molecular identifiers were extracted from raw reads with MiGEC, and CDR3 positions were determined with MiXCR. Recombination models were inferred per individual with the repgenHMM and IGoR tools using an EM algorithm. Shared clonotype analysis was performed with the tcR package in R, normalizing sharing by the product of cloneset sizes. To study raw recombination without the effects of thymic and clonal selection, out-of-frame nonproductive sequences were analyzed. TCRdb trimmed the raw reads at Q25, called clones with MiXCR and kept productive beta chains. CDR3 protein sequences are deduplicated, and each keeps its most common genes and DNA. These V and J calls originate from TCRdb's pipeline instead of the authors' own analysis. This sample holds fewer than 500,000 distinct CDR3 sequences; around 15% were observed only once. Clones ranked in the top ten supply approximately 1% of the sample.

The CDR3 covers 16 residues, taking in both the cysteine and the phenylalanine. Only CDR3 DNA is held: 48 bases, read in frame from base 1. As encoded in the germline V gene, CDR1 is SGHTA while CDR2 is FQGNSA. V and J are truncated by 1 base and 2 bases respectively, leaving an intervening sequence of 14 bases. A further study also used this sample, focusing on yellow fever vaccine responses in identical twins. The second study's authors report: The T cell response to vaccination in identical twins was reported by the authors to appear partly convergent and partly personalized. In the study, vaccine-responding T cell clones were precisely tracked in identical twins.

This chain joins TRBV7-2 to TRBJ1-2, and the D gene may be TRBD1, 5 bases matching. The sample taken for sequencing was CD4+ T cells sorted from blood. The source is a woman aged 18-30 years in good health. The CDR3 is CASSLGRGRINYGYTF. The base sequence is TGTGCCAGCAGCTTAGGGAGGGGCCGTATAAACTATGGCTACACCTTC.